A selection of T cell receptor beta chains follows, all from one sample in a study of T cell responses to AZD1222 COVID-19 vaccine. Profiled with immunoSEQ multiplex PCR; TCRdb holds only in-frame clones, not every one. This repertoire shows roughly 120,000 clones, around 90% found once; its top ten account for 1.6%. The sequences come from peripheral blood, collected on day 0 of AZD1222 vaccination. The receptors here all came from an adult in good health. The CDR3 runs from the conserved cysteine through the conserved F or W. The D gene is left open where the match is weak. Clone sizes are given selectively: once, few, many, or a class where the clone is expanded.

j_call: TRBJ1-3
cdr3_length: 15
clone_size: NA
d_call: NA
v_call: TRBV9
cdr3_nt: TGTGCCAGCAGCGTAGTTGAGGGGCTGGGAAACACCATATATTTT
cdr3_aa: CASSVVEGLGNTIYF

j_call: TRBJ1-5
cdr3_length: 18
clone_size: NA
d_call: NA
v_call: TRBV24-1
cdr3_nt: TGTGCCACCAGTGGAGGGGGTACACGGGGGGCTGGCAATCAGCCCCAGCATTTT
cdr3_aa: CATSGGGTRGAGNQPQHF

j_call: TRBJ1-5
cdr3_length: 14
clone_size: NA
d_call: NA
v_call: TRBV28
cdr3_nt: TGTGCCAGCAGTTTTGGGACACCAGATCAGCCCCAGCATTTT
cdr3_aa: CASSFGTPDQPQHF

j_call: TRBJ1-1
cdr3_length: 15
clone_size: NA
d_call: NA
v_call: TRBV6-5
cdr3_nt: TGTGCCAGCAGTTACTCGAACAGGGCGGACACTGAAGCTTTCTTT
cdr3_aa: CASSYSNRADTEAFF

j_call: TRBJ1-2
cdr3_length: 13
clone_size: once
d_call: NA
v_call: TRBV30
cdr3_nt: TGTGCCTGGAGTGTTTTGGGGGTAGGTGGCTACACCTTC
cdr3_aa: CAWSVLGVGGYTF

j_call: TRBJ1-6
cdr3_length: 16
clone_size: NA
d_call: TRBD1
v_call: TRBV7-9
cdr3_nt: TGTGCCAGCAGCTTAGACAGACAGGGGGGTCGTTCACCCCTCCACTTT
cdr3_aa: CASSLDRQGGRSPLHF

j_call: TRBJ1-1
cdr3_length: 15
clone_size: NA
d_call: NA
v_call: TRBV19
cdr3_nt: TGTGCCAGTAGTATGGGCCTACAGGGGAACACTGAAGCTTTCTTT
cdr3_aa: CASSMGLQGNTEAFF

j_call: TRBJ2-5
cdr3_length: 13
clone_size: NA
d_call: NA
v_call: TRBV25-1
cdr3_nt: TGTGCCAGCAGTGTTGGGACCAGTGGGACCCAGTACTTC
cdr3_aa: CASSVGTSGTQYF

j_call: TRBJ1-5
cdr3_length: 13
clone_size: once
d_call: NA
v_call: TRBV2
cdr3_nt: TGTGCCAGCAGGGACAGAGAGAATCAGCCCCAGCATTTT
cdr3_aa: CASRDRENQPQHF

j_call: TRBJ2-7
cdr3_length: 15
clone_size: NA
d_call: TRBD1
v_call: TRBV5-1
cdr3_nt: TGCGCCAGCAGCCGCGGGACAGGGTCTGGCTACGAGCAGTACTTC
cdr3_aa: CASSRGTGSGYEQYF

j_call: TRBJ1-6
cdr3_length: 19
clone_size: NA
d_call: NA
v_call: TRBV27
cdr3_nt: TGTGCCAGCAGTTTATCGATTAGTAGTGTGAGCTCCTATAATTCACCCCTCCACTTT
cdr3_aa: CASSLSISSVSSYNSPLHF